This T cell receptor (beta chain) was captured in a study of human T cells and chemical hapten exposure. The wider study: 2% DPC applied to a 2 cm by 2 cm arm area sensitized donors. Patients got weekly scalp diphenylcyclopropenone doses over the roughly 24-week study.

TCRdb fed the RACE reads into MiXCR, producing one record per CDR3 protein. Of around 300,000 distinct CDR3 sequences detected, around 7% appear once; the ten largest clones hold 7% to 10%. Regarding time point: patch test 1, 2 weeks after DPC sensitization. Indicated treatment: therapeutic diphenylcyclopropenone sensitization with weekly scalp DPC. Extraction of total RNA was performed on unfractionated whole blood. The CDR3 sequence is 15 residues long. Germline V lookup: CDR1 SQVTM, CDR2 ANQGSEA. V was clipped by 5 bases and J by 2 bases; unmatched bases: 5. V gene TRBV29-1 combines with J gene TRBJ1-4; 10 positions agree with TRBD1. This receptor was obtained from a woman younger than 35 with alopecia areata. Some clones in this sample may be carry-over from other donors' samples. The material sequenced was whole blood, taken in connection with sensitization to the hapten diphenylcyclopropenone (DPC). This CDR3 reads CSVRQGAVTNEKLFF. The CDR3 nucleotides are TGCAGCGTTAGACAGGGGGCCGTGACTAATGAAAAACTGTTTTTT.